The 23 T cell receptor beta chains below all came from one sample that was sequenced in a study of post-analysis software for immune sequencing data. Included in the TCR beta cDNA libraries were unique molecular identifiers. In TCRdb, the PCR reads were re-called with MiXCR into one record per CDR3 protein. The sample lists over 250,000 distinct CDR3 sequences, 36% occurring once. Which antigens these TCRs recognize remains unknown. Notes on the study in general: The five TRBV segments detected at higher frequency in patients than in controls included TRBV5-6, TRBV5-1 and TRBV20-1.

Sequenced: blood. The receptors stem from a girl between 10 and 17 years old with multiple sclerosis.

This clonotype was detected only a few times. This clone may be a read error of a much larger clone one base away. J is TRBJ2-7 and V is TRBV11-2; D uncertain. The germline V and J ends were trimmed by 3 bases and 5 bases, with 8 bases remaining between them. Germline V gene lookup returns CDR1 SGHAT and CDR2 FQNNGV. The CDR3 covers 12 residues. CDR3 coding DNA: TGTGCCAGCAGCTTGGGTTGCCACGAGCAGTACTTC. Protein: CASSLGCHEQYF.

Comments on this clonotype: Given a much more abundant clone one base away, this may be a read error. The chain links TRBV7-2 to TRBJ2-3; 10 bases fit TRBD1. The CDR3 contains 16 residues. The germline V gene has CDR1 SGHTA and CDR2 FQGNSA. The CDR3 sequence is CASSLRTGGIPDPQYF. CDR3 coding DNA: TGTGCCAGCAGCTTACGGACAGGGGGAATACCAGATCCGCAGTATTTT.

The chain has TRBV12-3 or TRBV12-4 and TRBJ2-7, with 10 bases matching TRBD1. The CDR3 is made up of 15 amino acids. V was clipped by 3 bases and J by 3 bases; unmatched bases: 5. CDR3 in DNA: TGTGCCAGCAGTTTCCCGGGACAGGGGATCTACGAGCAGTACTTC. Translating it yields CASSFPGQGIYEQYF.

V and J are TRBV6-1 and TRBJ2-5; D is unclear. The DNA matches TRBJ2-7 better at its end, which makes the J call doubtful. The CDR3 loop spans 14 amino acids. Germline lookup yields CDR1 MNHNS and CDR2 SASEGT. CDR3 DNA sequence: TGTGCCAGCAGTGTTGAGGCTGGAAGATACGAGCAGTACTTC. Translating it yields CASSVEAGRYEQYF.

The chain is built from TRBV20-1 and TRBJ2-5, with 7 bases that match TRBD2. The ends lost 0 bases at V and 1 base at J; junction bases unmatched: 2. This CDR3 is built from 14 residues. Per germline, CDR1 DFQATT and CDR2 SNEGSKA (reference sequence). CDR3 nucleotides: TGCAGTGCTAGAGAGGCTAGCGGCCAAGAGACCCAGTACTTC. Encoded protein: CSAREASGQETQYF.

The table lists this clonotype with a count of one. The DNA of the CDR3 is TGTGCCAGCAGCTCGGCGACAGGGTTTGTCGAGCAGTACTTC. As protein: CASSSATGFVEQYF. The chain joins TRBV7-2 to TRBJ2-7, with 7 bases fitting TRBD1. The germline V gene has CDR1 SGHTA and CDR2 FQGNSA. After removal of 4 bases from V and 6 bases from J, the junction contained 9 bases not matched to a gene. The CDR3 totals 14 residues.

The gene calls are TRBV20-1 and TRBJ2-7; 7 bases agree with TRBD2. The CDR3 is made up of 14 amino acids. The V segment lost 0 bases and the J segment 5 bases; nucleotides outside the gene matches: 7. Germline V lookup: CDR1 DFQATT, CDR2 SNEGSKA (reference sequence). The CDR3 reads CSARDGAGVNEQYF. CDR3 sequence (DNA): TGCAGTGCTAGAGATGGGGCGGGAGTGAACGAGCAGTACTTC.

This rearrangement joins TRBV20-1 to TRBJ1-1; TRBD1 might be the D (6 bases). Germline V gives CDR1 DFQATT, CDR2 SNEGSKA (reference sequence). V lost 2 bases, J lost 4 bases, and 8 bases lay in between. The CDR3 covers 12 residues. The CDR3 reads CSARNRVTEAFF. Written as DNA, the CDR3 is TGCAGTGCTAGAAACAGGGTCACTGAAGCTTTCTTT.

This clonotype was observed at least ten times. The chain joins TRBV5-1 to TRBJ2-5; 10 bases agree with TRBD2. The CDR3 has 15 residues. The V segment lost 5 bases and the J segment 5 bases; nucleotides outside the gene matches: 9. Germline CDR1 and CDR2: SGHRS and YFSETQ. CDR3 protein: CASSAPAGGPETQYF. The CDR3 coding sequence is TGCGCCAGCAGTGCCCCAGCGGGAGGGCCGGAGACCCAGTACTTC.

V is TRBV9 and J is TRBJ2-2, with TRBD2 matching over 7 bases. Losses at the gene ends were 0 bases for V and 3 bases for J; bases not matched to a gene: 2. CDR3 length: 15 residues. Germline lookup yields CDR1 SGDLS and CDR2 YYNGEE. CDR3 sequence: CASSVVAGDTGELFF. The CDR3 nucleotides are TGTGCCAGCAGCGTAGTCGCGGGGGACACCGGGGAGCTGTTTTTT. Supplemented by reference TRBV9 and TRBJ2-2, the full variable domain reads DSGVTQTPKHLITATGQRVTLRCSPRSGDLSVYWYQQSLDQGLQFLIQYYNGEERAKGNILERFSAQQFPDLHSELNLSSLELGDSALYFCASSVVAGDTGELFFGEGSRLTVL.

This clonotype was recorded many times. DNA of the CDR3: TGCGCCAGCAGCCGCGACTTCAATCAGCCCCAGCATTTT. Its protein is CASSRDFNQPQHF. This chain uses TRBV5-1 with TRBJ1-5; D is undetermined. The V end lost 4 bases, the J end lost 3 bases, and 8 bases lay between the germline ends. The CDR3 has 13 residues. From germline, CDR1 is SGHRS and CDR2 YFSETQ.

This clonotype appeared a few times. This rearrangement joins TRBV3-1 to TRBJ2-1; D possibly corresponds to TRBD1 (5 bases). V was shortened by 4 bases and J by 4 bases, with 11 bases between the two germline ends. This CDR3 region has 14 residues. The germline V gene has CDR1 LGHDT and CDR2 YNNKEL (reference sequence). This CDR3 reads CASSLSWTYNEQFF. The CDR3 DNA is TGTGCCAGCAGCCTTAGCTGGACATACAATGAGCAGTTCTTC.

The V gene is TRBV7-9, the J gene TRBJ1-2; 9 nucleotides match TRBD1. Per germline, CDR1 SEHNR and CDR2 FQNEAQ (reference sequence). The CDR3 has 15 amino acids. J gave up 8 bases and V 0 bases, and 7 bases lay outside the gene matches. The CDR3 sequence is CASSLAGQGNLGYTF. For the CDR3, the DNA is TGTGCCAGCAGCTTAGCCGGACAGGGGAACCTCGGCTACACCTTC.

J is TRBJ2-3 and V is TRBV7-9, with 14 bases lining up with TRBD2. CDR1 is SEHNR and CDR2 is FQNEAQ in the germline V gene (reference sequence). V trimming: 4 bases; J trimming: 3 bases; junction bases outside the gene matches: 12. The CDR3 runs 19 residues. The CDR3 sequence is CASSSHAPGTSGGTDTQYF. The CDR3 DNA reads as TGTGCCAGCAGCTCCCATGCCCCCGGGACTAGCGGGGGAACAGATACGCAGTATTTT.

The chain is built from TRBV21-1 and TRBJ2-1; the tabulated D call, TRBD1, remains unverified against the DNA. TRBV21-1 is a recognized pseudogene. The length of the CDR3 is 17 residues. The chain's CDR3 is CASSSDRDRGSYNEQFF. CDR3 coding DNA: TGTGCCAGCAGCTCTGACCGGGACAGGGGCTCCTACAATGAGCAGTTCTTC.

The rearrangement links TRBV20-1 to TRBJ2-7, with 9 bases fitting TRBD1. Germline trimming cut 4 bases from V and 3 bases from J; bases unmatched to any gene: 7. The CDR3 covers 14 residues. CDR1 and CDR2 from the germline V gene are DFQATT and SNEGSKA (reference sequence). DNA for the CDR3: TGCAGTGCTAACCGGGACAGGGCGATCTACGAGCAGTACTTC. Translation gives CSANRDRAIYEQYF.

The chain is built from TRBV18 and TRBJ2-7; TRBD1 or TRBD2 may be the D gene (6 bases each). The CDR3 has 16 amino acids. Trimming left V 6 bases short and J 0 bases short, with 18 bases between. In germline, CDR1 is KGHSH, CDR2 LQKENI. CDR3 nucleotide sequence: TGTGCCAGCTCCCGAACGCGGGACACACGCTCCTACGAGCAGTACTTC. The encoded protein is CASSRTRDTRSYEQYF.

This clonotype was seen many times. The chain employs TRBV4-1 and TRBJ1-6; D gene ambiguous. Trimming took 3 bases from V and 10 from J, leaving 13 bases between them. From germline, CDR1 is MGHRA and CDR2 YSYEKL. The CDR3 spans 14 residues. The CDR3 DNA reads TGCGCCAGCAGCCAGGAACAAAGAGGGTCACCCCTCCACTTT. The encoded protein is CASSQEQRGSPLHF.

The CDR3 sequence: CSARDHSYGYTF. The CDR3 DNA follows: TGCAGTGCTAGAGATCACAGTTATGGCTACACCTTC. The chain has TRBV20-1 and TRBJ1-2; D gene unclear. The V and J ends lost 0 bases and 5 bases respectively, with 7 bases between them. Germline V gene data show CDR1 as DFQATT and CDR2 as SNEGSKA (reference sequence). The CDR3 length is 12 residues.

As to this clonotype: One end of the junction does not line up with germline, which may come from a read error. CDR3 residues: CASSLAGQTTGGLFF. The CDR3 region has the DNA TGTGCCAGCAGCTTAGCCGGGCAAACAACCGGGGGGCTGTTTTTT. The rearrangement links TRBV7-2 to TRBJ2-2; the D gene is possibly TRBD2 (6 bases). CDR1 SGHTA and CDR2 FQGNSA come from the germline V gene. This CDR3 is 15 amino acids long.

A note on this clonotype: A read error is possible here, since a much larger clone lies one base away. This chain uses TRBV29-1 with TRBJ2-3; D not resolved. Trimming left V 7 bases short and J 0 bases short, with 8 bases between. The CDR3 consists of 12 residues. In germline, CDR1 is SQVTM, CDR2 ANQGSEA. The CDR3 region has the DNA TGCAGCGGTGAGGCCAGCACAGATACGCAGTATTTT. Protein: CSGEASTDTQYF.

In regard to this clonotype: A read error may explain this, as a much larger clone is one base away. This chain joins TRBV20-1 and TRBJ1-4, with a possible D match to TRBD1 (6 bases). CDR1 is DFQATT and CDR2 is SNEGSKA in the germline V gene (reference sequence). The CDR3 is made up of 13 amino acids. Trimming took off 3 bases at V and 14 bases at J, with 19 bases between the two ends. The CDR3 region is CSARANAGGQLFF. As DNA, the CDR3 is TGCAGTGCTAGGGCCAACGCCGGAGGACAGCTGTTTTTT.

The table lists this clonotype with a count of one. A much larger clone is a single base away; this may be a read error. The chain joins TRBV3-1 to TRBJ1-1; 7 bases align to TRBD1. Germline V gene lookup returns CDR1 LGHDT and CDR2 YNNKEL (reference sequence). The CDR3 is made up of 14 amino acids. Trimming at V came to 4 bases and at J to 0 bases, leaving 2 bases not matched to a gene. This CDR3 is CASSPGQMNTEAFF. The CDR3, as DNA: TGTGCCAGCAGCCCGGGACAGATGAACACTGAAGCTTTCTTT.